This paragraph reports one TCR beta chain. Its antigen is currently not known. No base quality information exists; no much larger clone differs at one position. V loses 11 bases of germline sequence and J loses 11 bases, and the interval between the two ends is 24 bases. The CDR3 starts with the cysteine, ends with the phenylalanine, and has 13 residues. Only the CDR3 DNA stays, 39 bases, in frame from base 1. To prepare the library, 5' RACE was applied. The second PCR ran for about 6 to 12 cycles and used a J-beta primer mix along with a sample-barcoded 5' primer. Each TCR beta cDNA molecule received a unique molecular identifier from a template-switch 5' adaptor carrying 12 random nucleotides. Each sample yielded at least 2.5 million CDR3-containing paired-end reads. All of the RNA was converted into first-strand cDNA using the Mint cDNA synthesis kit, with a TRBC-specific oligonucleotide serving as the primer. After uracil-DNA glycosylase treatment, a first 18-cycle PCR used universal primers M1SS and BC2_uni_R on all cDNA. In the original analysis: For normalization, 1 million high-quality reads were randomly selected from each sample, with every read carrying a distinct molecular identifier. Instead of being binned into consensus sequences, reads that shared molecular identifiers were thrown out. MiTCR, set to a Q25 quality threshold and the strictest error-elimination algorithm, was used for CDR3 identification, clonotype clustering and error correction. Lower-bound total TCR beta diversity was estimated with a nonparametric unseen species model using Euler transformation. The public reads were reanalyzed by TCRdb: fastp trimming at Q25, MiXCR alignment, in-frame beta chains only. CDR3 protein sequences are deduplicated, and each keeps its most common genes and DNA. Here the V and J calls rest on TCRdb's processing, not on the authors' analysis. The sample table contains 1.5 million to 2 million distinct CDR3 sequences; only one count was recorded for about two fifths of them. The ten largest clones add up to 23% of the sample.

This sample is part of a study of blood T cells in healthy people across ages (dated by TCRdb to 2015 to 2017). Study-level background: In model experiments, template switching captured roughly one uniquely barcoded TCR beta cDNA molecule for every two T cells. The donors were split into four age groups: young (average 16 years), middle-aged (39), aged (roughly 68) and long-lived (over 80). The study measured age-related changes in TCR beta repertoire diversity using deep sequencing normalized with unique cDNA molecular identifiers. Using the same blood draw, the study looked at two additional independent replicas of 1 million unique cDNA reads for two donors, one aged 18 to 29 and the other aged 80 or older. To avoid experimental bias, donors of different ages were distributed randomly across sequencing lanes. Study-wide conclusions, independent of this receptor: Estimates of total diversity based on one million sequenced T cells were considered lower bounds and underestimates. The percentage of naive T cells measured by flow cytometry correlated strongly with observed TCR beta diversity. As age increased, observed TCR beta diversity per million T cells dropped in a roughly linear way, and a significant reduction was already evident by age around 41. Because donor CMV infection status was unknown, age-related changes in expanded clonotypes were potentially confounded. Bulk unsorted PBMC profiling prevented conclusive comparison of naive and antigen-experienced compartments. The long-lived group showed more naive CD4+ T cells, fewer expanded clones and increased TCR diversity than the aged group, suggesting age selection.

The roughly 39 donors, aged roughly 6 to 100 years, were systemically healthy Caucasian individuals from Russia. Each donor gave approximately 9.3 milliliters of peripheral blood, collected into EDTA-treated Vacutainer tubes. Ficoll-Paque density-gradient centrifugation was used to isolate PBMCs, with at least 7 million per sample. Total RNA was extracted from PBMCs with Trizol reagent, with at least 5 micrograms obtained per sample. For every donor, flow cytometry on a PBMC aliquot measured the percentage of naive CD45RAhigh/CD27high T cells. In this chain, TRBV12-3 or TRBV12-4 is recombined with TRBJ2-5, and TRBD2 may be the D gene, going by 7 matching bases. The sequence was collected from a human donor in good health. The specimen sequenced was blood. The bases read TGTGCCTCCTCCTGGCGGGGGCTGGGGGAGCAGTACTTC. This translates into CASSWRGLGEQYF.